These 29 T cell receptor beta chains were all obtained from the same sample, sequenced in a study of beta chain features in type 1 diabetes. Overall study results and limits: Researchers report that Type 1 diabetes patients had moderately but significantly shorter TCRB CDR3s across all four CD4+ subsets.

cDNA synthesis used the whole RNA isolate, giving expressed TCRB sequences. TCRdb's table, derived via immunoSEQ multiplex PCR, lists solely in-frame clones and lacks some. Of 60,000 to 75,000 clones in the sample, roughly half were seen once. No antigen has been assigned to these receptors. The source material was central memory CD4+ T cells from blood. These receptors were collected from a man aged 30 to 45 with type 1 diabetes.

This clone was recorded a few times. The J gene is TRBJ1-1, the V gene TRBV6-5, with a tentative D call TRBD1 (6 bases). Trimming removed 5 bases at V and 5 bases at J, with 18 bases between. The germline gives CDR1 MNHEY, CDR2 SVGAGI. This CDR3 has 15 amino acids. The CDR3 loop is CASSSRGGAKTEAFF. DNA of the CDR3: TGTGCCAGCAGTAGCCGCGGGGGGGCAAAAACTGAAGCTTTCTTT.

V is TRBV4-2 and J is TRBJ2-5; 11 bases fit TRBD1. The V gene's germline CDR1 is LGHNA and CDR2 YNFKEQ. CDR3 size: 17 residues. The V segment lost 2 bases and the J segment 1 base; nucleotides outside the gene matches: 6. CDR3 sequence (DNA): TGTGCCAGCAGCCAAACCGGACAGGGGGCAGGCCAAGAGACCCAGTACTTC. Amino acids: CASSQTGQGAGQETQYF.

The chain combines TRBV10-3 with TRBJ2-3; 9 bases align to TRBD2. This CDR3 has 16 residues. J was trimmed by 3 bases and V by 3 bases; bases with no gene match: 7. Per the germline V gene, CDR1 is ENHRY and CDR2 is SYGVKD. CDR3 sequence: CAISDDRLAGTDTQYF. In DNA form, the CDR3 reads TGTGCCATCAGTGACGATCGGCTAGCGGGGACAGATACGCAGTATTTT.

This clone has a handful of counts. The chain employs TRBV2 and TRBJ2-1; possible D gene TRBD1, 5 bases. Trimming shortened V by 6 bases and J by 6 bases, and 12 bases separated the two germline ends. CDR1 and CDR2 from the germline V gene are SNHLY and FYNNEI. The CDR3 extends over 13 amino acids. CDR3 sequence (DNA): TGTGCCAGCAGGTCAGGGTTTGGCAATGAGCAGTTCTTC. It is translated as CASRSGFGNEQFF. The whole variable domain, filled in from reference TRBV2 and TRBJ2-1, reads EPEVTQTPSHQVTQMGQEVILRCVPISNHLYFYWYRQILGQKVEFLVSFYNNEISEKSEIFDDQFSVERPDGSNFTLKIRSTKLEDSAMYFCASRSGFGNEQFFGPGTRLTVL.

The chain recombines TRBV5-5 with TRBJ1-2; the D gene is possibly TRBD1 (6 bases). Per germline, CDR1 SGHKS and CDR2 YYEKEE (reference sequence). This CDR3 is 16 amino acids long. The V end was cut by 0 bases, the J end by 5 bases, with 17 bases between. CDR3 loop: CASSLAPLQGQYGYTF. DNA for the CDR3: TGTGCCAGCAGCTTGGCCCCCCTACAGGGTCAGTATGGCTACACCTTC.

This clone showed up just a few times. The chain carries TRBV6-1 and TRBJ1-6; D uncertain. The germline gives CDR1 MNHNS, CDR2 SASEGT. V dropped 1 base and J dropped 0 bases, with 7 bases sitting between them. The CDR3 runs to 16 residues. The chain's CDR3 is CASSEGEGSYNSPLHF. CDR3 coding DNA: TGTGCCAGCAGTGAAGGGGAGGGCTCCTATAATTCACCCCTCCACTTT.

The CDR3 here is CASSPQASNQPQHF. The CDR3 region has the DNA TGTGCCAGCAGTCCCCAGGCTAGCAATCAGCCCCAGCATTTT. This chain uses TRBV27 with TRBJ1-5; the D is unclear. V gave up 5 bases and J gave up 0 bases, with 8 bases separating them. This CDR3 has 14 residues. Germline assignment: CDR1 MNHEY and CDR2 SMNVEV (reference sequence).

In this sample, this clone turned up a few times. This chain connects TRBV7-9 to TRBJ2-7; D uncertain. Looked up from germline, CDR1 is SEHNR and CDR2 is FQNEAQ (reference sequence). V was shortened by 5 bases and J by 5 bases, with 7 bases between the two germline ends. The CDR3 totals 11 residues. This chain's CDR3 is CASSPRDEQYF. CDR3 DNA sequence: TGTGCCAGCAGCCCCCGGGACGAGCAGTACTTC. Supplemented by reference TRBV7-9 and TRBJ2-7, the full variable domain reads DTGVSQNPRHKITKRGQNVTFRCDPISEHNRLYWYRQTLGQGPEFLTYFQNEAQLEKSRLLSDRFSAERPKGSFSTLEIQRTEQGDSAMYLCASSPRDEQYFGPGTRLTVT.

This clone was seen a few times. The CDR3 loop is CAWGRVEAGTQYF. CDR3 DNA sequence: TGTGCCTGGGGAAGGGTGGAAGCGGGGACCCAGTACTTC. The gene calls are TRBV30 and TRBJ2-5, with D perhaps matching TRBD2 (6 bases). V gave up 5 bases and J gave up 7 bases, with 17 bases separating them. Germline V gene lookup returns CDR1 GTSNPN and CDR2 SVGIG (reference sequence). The CDR3 runs to 13 residues.

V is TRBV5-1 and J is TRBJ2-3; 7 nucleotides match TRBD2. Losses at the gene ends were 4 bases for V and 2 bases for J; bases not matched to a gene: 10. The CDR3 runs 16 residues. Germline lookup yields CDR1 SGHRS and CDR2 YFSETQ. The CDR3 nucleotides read TGCGCCAGCAGCCCGGGAGGTGCAGGCACCACAGATACGCAGTATTTT. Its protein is CASSPGGAGTTDTQYF.

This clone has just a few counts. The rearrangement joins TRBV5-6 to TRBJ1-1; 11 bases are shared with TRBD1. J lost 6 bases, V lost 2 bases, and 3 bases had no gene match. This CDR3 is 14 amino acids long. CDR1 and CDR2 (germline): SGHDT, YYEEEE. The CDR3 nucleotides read TGTGCCAGCAGCTTTGGGGGACAGGGGGCTGAAGCTTTCTTT. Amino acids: CASSFGGQGAEAFF.

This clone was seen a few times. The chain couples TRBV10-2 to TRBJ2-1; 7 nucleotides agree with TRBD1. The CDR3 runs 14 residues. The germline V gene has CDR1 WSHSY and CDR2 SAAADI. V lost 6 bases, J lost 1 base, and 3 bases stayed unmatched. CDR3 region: CASRMTGSYNEQFF. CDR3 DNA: TGCGCCAGCAGGATGACAGGGTCCTACAATGAGCAGTTCTTC.

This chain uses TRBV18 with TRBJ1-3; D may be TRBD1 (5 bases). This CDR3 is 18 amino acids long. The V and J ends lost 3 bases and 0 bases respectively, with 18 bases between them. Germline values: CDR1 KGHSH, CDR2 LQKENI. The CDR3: CASSPQTRTLLSGNTIYF. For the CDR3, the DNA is TGTGCCAGCTCACCTCAAACCCGGACACTGCTCTCTGGAAACACCATATATTTT.

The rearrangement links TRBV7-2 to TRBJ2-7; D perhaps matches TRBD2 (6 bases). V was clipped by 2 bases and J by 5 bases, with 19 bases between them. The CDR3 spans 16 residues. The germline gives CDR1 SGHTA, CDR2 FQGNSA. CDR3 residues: CASSLLGGKGINEQYF. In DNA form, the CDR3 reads TGTGCCAGCAGCTTACTTGGCGGGAAGGGTATTAACGAGCAGTACTTC.

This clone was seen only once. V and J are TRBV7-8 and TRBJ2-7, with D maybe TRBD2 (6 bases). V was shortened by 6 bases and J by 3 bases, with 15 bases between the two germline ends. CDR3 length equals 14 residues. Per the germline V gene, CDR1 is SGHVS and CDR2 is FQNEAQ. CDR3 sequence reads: CASSSQPGGYEQYF. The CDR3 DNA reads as TGTGCCAGCAGTTCTCAGCCCGGGGGCTACGAGCAGTACTTC.

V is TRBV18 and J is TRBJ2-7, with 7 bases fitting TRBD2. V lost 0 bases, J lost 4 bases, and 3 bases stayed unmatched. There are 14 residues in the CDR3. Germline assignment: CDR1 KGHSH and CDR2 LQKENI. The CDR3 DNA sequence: TGTGCCAGCTCACCACCGAGCGGGGCTTACGAGCAGTACTTC. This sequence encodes CASSPPSGAYEQYF. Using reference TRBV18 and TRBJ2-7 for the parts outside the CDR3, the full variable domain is NAGVMQNPRHLVRRRGQEARLRCSPMKGHSHVYWYRQLPEEGLKFMVYLQKENIIDESGMPKERFSAEFPKEGPSILRIQQVVRGDSAAYFCASSPPSGAYEQYFGPGTRLTVT.

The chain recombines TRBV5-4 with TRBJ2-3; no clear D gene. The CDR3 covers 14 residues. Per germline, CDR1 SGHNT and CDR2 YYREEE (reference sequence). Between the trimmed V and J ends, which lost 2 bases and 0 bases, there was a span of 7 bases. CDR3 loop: CASSFSWSTDTQYF. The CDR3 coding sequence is TGTGCCAGCAGCTTTAGCTGGAGCACAGATACGCAGTATTTT.

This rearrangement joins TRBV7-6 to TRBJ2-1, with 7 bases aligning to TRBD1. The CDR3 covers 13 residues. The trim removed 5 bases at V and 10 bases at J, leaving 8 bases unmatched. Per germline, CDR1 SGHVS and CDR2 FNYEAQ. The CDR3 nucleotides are TGTGCCAGCAGCACTCCGACAGGGAACGAGCAGTTCTTC. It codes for CASSTPTGNEQFF.

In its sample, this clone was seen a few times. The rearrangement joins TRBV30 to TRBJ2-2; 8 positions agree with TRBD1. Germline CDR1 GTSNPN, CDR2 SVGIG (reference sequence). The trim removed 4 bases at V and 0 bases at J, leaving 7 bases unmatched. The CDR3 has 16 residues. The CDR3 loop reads CAWTGTGFANTGELFF. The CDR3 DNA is TGTGCCTGGACCGGGACAGGCTTCGCGAACACCGGGGAGCTGTTTTTT.

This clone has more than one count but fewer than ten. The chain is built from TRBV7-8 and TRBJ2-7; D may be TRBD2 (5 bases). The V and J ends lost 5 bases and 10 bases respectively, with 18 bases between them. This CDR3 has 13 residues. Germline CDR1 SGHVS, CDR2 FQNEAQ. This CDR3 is CASSLDPDSPQYF. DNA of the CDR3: TGTGCCAGCAGCCTAGACCCGGACTCTCCTCAGTACTTC. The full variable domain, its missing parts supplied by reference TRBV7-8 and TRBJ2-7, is GAGVSQSPRYKVAKRGQDVALRCDPISGHVSLFWYQQALGQGPEFLTYFQNEAQLDKSGLPSDRFFAERPEGSVSTLKIQRTQQEDSAVYLCASSLDPDSPQYFGPGTRLTVT.

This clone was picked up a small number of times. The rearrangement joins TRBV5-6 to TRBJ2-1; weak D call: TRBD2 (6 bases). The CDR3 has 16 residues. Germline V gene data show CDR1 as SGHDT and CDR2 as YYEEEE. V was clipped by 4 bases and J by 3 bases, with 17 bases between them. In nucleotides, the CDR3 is TGTGCCAGCAGCCCCTCTCTGGGGGGATACTACAATGAGCAGTTCTTC. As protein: CASSPSLGGYYNEQFF.

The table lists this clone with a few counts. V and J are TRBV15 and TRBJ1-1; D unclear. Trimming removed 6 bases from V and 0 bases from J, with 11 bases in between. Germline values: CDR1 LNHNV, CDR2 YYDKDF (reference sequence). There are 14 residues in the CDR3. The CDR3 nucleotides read TGTGCCACCAGTTTCGGCGGGATGAACACTGAAGCTTTCTTT. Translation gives CATSFGGMNTEAFF.

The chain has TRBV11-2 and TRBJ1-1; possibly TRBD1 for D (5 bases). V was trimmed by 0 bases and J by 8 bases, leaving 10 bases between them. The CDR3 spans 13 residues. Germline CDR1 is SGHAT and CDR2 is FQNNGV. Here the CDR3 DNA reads TGTGCCAGCAGCTTAGATCGACAGCCCGAAGCTTTCTTT. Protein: CASSLDRQPEAFF.

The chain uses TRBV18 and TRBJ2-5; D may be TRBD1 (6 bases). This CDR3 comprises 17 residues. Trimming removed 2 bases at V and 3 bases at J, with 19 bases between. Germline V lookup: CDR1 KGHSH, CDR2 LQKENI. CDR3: CASSPGGAPRGKETQYF. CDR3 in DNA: TGTGCCAGCTCACCAGGTGGGGCTCCAAGGGGGAAAGAGACCCAGTACTTC.

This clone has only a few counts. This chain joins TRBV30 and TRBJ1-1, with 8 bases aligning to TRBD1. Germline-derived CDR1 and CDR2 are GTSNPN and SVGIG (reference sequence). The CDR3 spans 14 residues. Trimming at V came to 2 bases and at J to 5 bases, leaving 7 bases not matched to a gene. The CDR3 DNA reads TGTGCCTGGAGTCTTACAGGGGGTTGGACTGAAGCTTTCTTT. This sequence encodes CAWSLTGGWTEAFF.

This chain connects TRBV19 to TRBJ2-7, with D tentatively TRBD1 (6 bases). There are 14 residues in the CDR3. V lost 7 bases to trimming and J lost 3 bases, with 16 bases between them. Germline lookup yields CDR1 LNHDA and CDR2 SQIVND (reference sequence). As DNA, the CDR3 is TGTGCCAGTACCCAAACTCCAGGGGACTACGAGCAGTACTTC. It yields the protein CASTQTPGDYEQYF.

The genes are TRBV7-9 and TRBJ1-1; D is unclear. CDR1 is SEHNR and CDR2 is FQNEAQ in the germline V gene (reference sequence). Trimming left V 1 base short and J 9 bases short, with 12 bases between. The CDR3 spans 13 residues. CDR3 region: CASSLDGQDKAFF. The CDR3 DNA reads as TGTGCCAGCAGCTTAGATGGGCAGGATAAAGCTTTCTTT.

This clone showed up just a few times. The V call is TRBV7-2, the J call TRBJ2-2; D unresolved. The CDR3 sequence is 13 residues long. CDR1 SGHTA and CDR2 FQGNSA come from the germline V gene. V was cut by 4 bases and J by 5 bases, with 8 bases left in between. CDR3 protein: CASSSRSTGELFF. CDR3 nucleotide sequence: TGTGCCAGCAGCTCGAGGTCGACCGGGGAGCTGTTTTTT.

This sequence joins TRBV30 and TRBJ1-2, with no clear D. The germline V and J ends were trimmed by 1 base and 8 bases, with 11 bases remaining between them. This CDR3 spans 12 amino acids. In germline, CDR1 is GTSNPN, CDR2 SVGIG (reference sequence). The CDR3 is CAWSASIEGYTF. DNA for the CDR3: TGTGCCTGGAGTGCCTCGATAGAGGGCTACACCTTC.